These 13 T cell receptor beta chains came from one sample sequenced in a study of T-cell reconstitution after alpha-beta-depleted transplantation in children (dated by TCRdb to the mid-2010s). The method behind the library was PCR. The listed sequencing device is Illumina HiSeq 2500. TCR library preparation used molecular barcoding, with unique molecular identifiers applied to normalize quantification of the TCRbeta repertoire. Starting from the raw public reads, TCRdb applied fastp trimming at Q25, assembled clones with MiXCR and retained in-frame beta chains. Identical CDR3 protein sequences are pooled into one entry, listed with their most common genes and DNA. This sample gives about 420,000 distinct CDR3 sequences in total; under 20% of them show up just once. The ten most abundant clones make up less than 30% of the sample. What the treatment or condition label conveys for this sample: allogeneic hematopoietic cell transplantation with graft depleted of TCRalphabeta T cells and CD19 B cells.

The sequences come from PBMCs, mostly from graft donor cells, collected 360 days after TCRalphabeta/CD19-depleted stem cell transplant. The receptors shown here come from a boy under two years old who had a stem cell transplant for Wiskott-Aldrich syndrome, so the T cells may come from the graft donor.

The J gene is TRBJ2-1, the V gene TRBV4-1, with D hard to call. This CDR3 is built from 13 residues. Germline assignment: CDR1 MGHRA and CDR2 YSYEKL. The V end was cut by 4 bases, the J end by 2 bases, with 6 bases between. The CDR3 DNA is TGCGCCAGCAGCCGTATCGCCTACAATGAGCAGTTCTTC. Protein sequence: CASSRIAYNEQFF.

This clonotype was seen a handful of times. The rearrangement joins TRBV6-1 to TRBJ2-1; 7 bases agree with TRBD2. V dropped 6 bases and J dropped 4; count of bases not matched to a gene: 6. Germline CDR1 MNHNS, CDR2 SASEGT. CDR3 length: 14 residues. DNA of the CDR3: TGTGCCAGCAGAAGAGCGGGGCTATACAATGAGCAGTTCTTC. This translates into CASRRAGLYNEQFF.

This clonotype was counted many times. The chain has TRBV12-3 or TRBV12-4 and TRBJ2-7; D remains ambiguous. The CDR3 runs to 14 residues. V was pared by 5 bases and J by 9 bases, with 20 bases between. The CDR3 sequence: CASSPGFDRPRQYF. As DNA, the CDR3 is TGTGCCAGCAGTCCGGGCTTTGACCGCCCCCGGCAGTACTTC.

The chain combines TRBV6-1 with TRBJ2-1, with TRBD2 matching 13 bases. The CDR3 consists of 16 residues. Per germline, CDR1 MNHNS and CDR2 SASEGT. Unmatched junction bases numbered 8, after V lost 6 bases and J lost 6 bases. DNA of the CDR3: TGTGCCAGCAGAAGACTAGCGGGGGGCCCCTTCAATGAGCAGTTCTTC. Its protein product is CASRRLAGGPFNEQFF.

In this sample, this clonotype turned up a few times. The J gene is TRBJ2-1, the V gene TRBV27, with 8 bases fitting TRBD2. The length of the CDR3 is 18 residues. Germline V gene lookup returns CDR1 MNHEY and CDR2 SMNVEV (reference sequence). The V and J ends lost 4 bases and 8 bases, in that order; junction bases with no gene match: 19. The CDR3 bases are TGTGCCAGCAGTTGGGGCCTTGGACTAGCCCCGTCACGGGATGAGCAGTTCTTC. Protein sequence: CASSWGLGLAPSRDEQFF.

This clonotype has at least ten counts. This sequence joins TRBV20-1 and TRBJ2-1; TRBD2 is a possible D gene (6 bases). Between the trimmed V and J ends, which lost 0 bases and 4 bases, there was a span of 16 bases. CDR3 length: 16 residues. From germline, CDR1 is DFQATT and CDR2 SNEGSKA (reference sequence). This CDR3 is CSARDPWASAYNEQFF. CDR3 sequence (DNA): TGCAGTGCTAGAGATCCGTGGGCTAGCGCTTACAATGAGCAGTTCTTC.

The V and J genes are TRBV2 and TRBJ2-1; possible D gene TRBD2, 5 bases. V dropped 6 bases and J dropped 6 bases, with 18 bases sitting between them. CDR1 and CDR2 (germline): SNHLY, FYNNEI. The CDR3 loop spans 15 amino acids. The chain's CDR3 is CASRGIKAEVNEQFF. The CDR3 coding sequence is TGTGCCAGCAGGGGAATAAAAGCGGAGGTCAATGAGCAGTTCTTC.

This clonotype has a handful of counts. The CDR3 here is CSVRDREVGELFF. For the CDR3, the DNA is TGCAGCGTGCGGGACAGGGAGGTCGGGGAGCTGTTTTTT. The rearrangement uses TRBV29-1 and TRBJ2-2; TRBD1 matches 9 bases. V shed 6 bases and J 7 bases; nucleotides not matched to a gene: 6. Germline V gives CDR1 SQVTM, CDR2 ANQGSEA. The length of the CDR3 is 13 residues.

The table lists this clonotype with many counts. The V and J genes are TRBV6-5 and TRBJ1-1; 9 positions agree with TRBD1. Germline V gene sequence: CDR1 MNHEY, CDR2 SVGAGI. This CDR3 is built from 15 residues. V was clipped by 2 bases and J by 4 bases; unmatched bases: 5. The CDR3 coding sequence is TGTGCCAGCAGTTACCCGGGACAGGGAGGCACTGAAGCTTTCTTT. It yields the protein CASSYPGQGGTEAFF.

This clonotype turned up a few times. J is TRBJ2-4 and V is TRBV24-1; D remains unclear. CDR3 length equals 16 residues. The germline CDR1 and CDR2 sequences are KGHDR and SFDVKD. Trimming cost V 3 bases and J 7 bases, with 18 bases left between them. CDR3 amino acids: CATSDSRAPGRNIQYF. In DNA, the CDR3 is TGTGCCACCAGTGATAGCCGGGCCCCCGGTCGGAACATTCAGTACTTC.

V is TRBV10-3 and J is TRBJ2-3; D call uncertain. Germline V gene lookup returns CDR1 ENHRY and CDR2 SYGVKD. This CDR3 spans 14 amino acids. Trimming took 10 bases from V and 4 from J, leaving 18 bases between them. CDR3 nucleotides: TGTGCCACCGGGCCCGGGTTTGTCTCAGATACGCAGTATTTT. This codes for CATGPGFVSDTQYF.

This clonotype was recorded only once. V is TRBV27 and J is TRBJ2-7; 9 nucleotides align to TRBD2. The CDR3 has 14 amino acids. The V gene's germline CDR1 is MNHEY and CDR2 SMNVEV (reference sequence). The V and J ends lost 1 base and 5 bases, in that order; junction bases with no gene match: 3. Written as DNA, the CDR3 is TGTGCCAGCAGTTTATTAGCGGGGGTCGACGAGCAGTACTTC. Amino acids: CASSLLAGVDEQYF.

This clonotype was counted only a few times. The gene calls are TRBV28 and TRBJ2-1, with 9 positions matching TRBD1. With 1 base clipped from V and 4 bases from J, the junction kept 5 bases outside the gene matches. Looked up from germline, CDR1 is MDHEN and CDR2 is SYDVKM. The CDR3 has 16 amino acids. As DNA, the CDR3 is TGTGCCAGCAGTTTATCCGGGACAGGGCTTTACAATGAGCAGTTCTTC. The encoded protein is CASSLSGTGLYNEQFF.